This T cell receptor (beta chain) was captured in a study of T-cell reconstitution after alpha-beta-depleted transplantation in children (dated by TCRdb to 2016 to 2018). General notes on the study: T-cell immune reconstitution after TCRalphabeta/CD19-depleted allogeneic hematopoietic cell transplantation in children was quantitatively tracked in the study by means of TCR repertoire profiling. Overall study outcomes, separate from this receptor: The frequencies of hyperexpanded clones fell over the following months, and after one year, T-cell counts and TCRbeta diversity were mostly attributed to newly produced T cells. In some patients, the high TCRbeta diversity seen at day 60 was put down to recipient T cells and intrathymic progenitors that had survived conditioning. About two months after transplant, the apparently early recovery of alphabetaT-cell counts reportedly depended on just several hundred clones that had expanded rapidly and came from non-depleted graft cells.

The library relied on PCR. TCRdb lists the instrument as Illumina HiSeq 2500. TCR library preparation used molecular barcoding, with unique molecular identifiers applied to normalize quantification of the TCRbeta repertoire. TCRdb's own reprocessing of the public reads used fastp at Q25 and MiXCR and kept productive beta chains. Every CDR3 protein is listed once, alongside the most common genes and DNA of its rows. For this sample the table gives more than 400,000 distinct CDR3 sequences, of which over 9.5% were detected only once. Clones ranked in the top ten supply approximately 14% of the sample. The treatment or condition label of this sample denotes: allogeneic hematopoietic cell transplantation with graft depleted of TCRalphabeta T cells and CD19 B cells. TCRalphabeta/CD19-depleted allogeneic hematopoietic cell grafts were given to the transplant recipients, all of whom were children. This clonotype showed up just a few times. The specificity of this receptor is unknown. Per-base quality was not reported, and no clone a single base away is much larger than it.

The sequences come from PBMCs, mostly from graft donor cells, collected 180 days after TCRalphabeta/CD19-depleted stem cell transplant. The clonotype was recovered from a female patient aged 2-9 years who had a stem cell transplant for aplastic anemia, so the T cells may come from the graft donor.

In nucleotide form, the sequence is TGTGCCAGCAGTACCGGACGGAATGAGCAGTTCTTC. It is translated as CASSTGRNEQFF. The chain is made from TRBV6-2 or TRBV6-3 and TRBJ2-1, with the D gene uncertain. CDR1 and CDR2, per the germline V gene, are MNHEY and SVGEGT. Inclusive of the bounding cysteine and phenylalanine, the CDR3 is 12 residues long. CDR3 DNA is the only sequence kept; it has 36 bases, read in frame from the first base. V and J lose 5 bases and 7 bases, and a span of 9 bases separates them.